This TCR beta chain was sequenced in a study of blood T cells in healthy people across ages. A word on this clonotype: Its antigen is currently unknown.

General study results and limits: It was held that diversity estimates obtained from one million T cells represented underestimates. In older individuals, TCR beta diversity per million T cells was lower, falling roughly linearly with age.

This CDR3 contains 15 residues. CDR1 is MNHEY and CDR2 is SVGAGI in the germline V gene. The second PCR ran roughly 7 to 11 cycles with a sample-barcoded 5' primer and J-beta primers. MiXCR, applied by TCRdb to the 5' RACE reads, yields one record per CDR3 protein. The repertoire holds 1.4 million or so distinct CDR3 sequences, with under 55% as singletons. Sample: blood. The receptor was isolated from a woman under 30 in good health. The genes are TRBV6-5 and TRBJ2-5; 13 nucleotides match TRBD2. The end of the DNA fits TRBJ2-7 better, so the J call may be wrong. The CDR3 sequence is CASSQTGLAGFEQYF. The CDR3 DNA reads TGTGCCAGCAGTCAAACGGGACTAGCGGGATTCGAGCAGTACTTC.